These T cell receptor beta chains were read from a single sample in a study of cytomegalovirus exposure and HLA in healthy donors. Profiled with immunoSEQ multiplex PCR; TCRdb holds only in-frame clones, not every one. The data show about 98,000 clones, 80% to 90% seen once. The source material was PBMCs. The receptors were gathered from a man aged 40-55 years in good health and CMV-seronegative. Each CDR3 is given with its conserved first and last residue. Each record gives: CDR3 protein, CDR3 DNA, V gene, D gene, clone size, J gene. The D gene is left open where the match is weak. Clone size, where shown, is once, few, many, or a class for clones that have expanded.

cdr3_aa: CASSLFPPGKKSGNTIYF; cdr3_nt: TGTGCCAGCAGCTTATTCCCGCCCGGGAAGAAATCTGGAAACACCATATATTTT; v_call: TRBV7-9; d_call: NA; clone_size: NA; j_call: TRBJ1-3
cdr3_aa: CASSLQGEVTEAFF; cdr3_nt: TGCGCCAGCAGCTTGCAGGGGGAGGTCACTGAAGCTTTCTTT; v_call: TRBV5-1; d_call: TRBD1; clone_size: NA; j_call: TRBJ1-1
cdr3_aa: CASSSGRDRGREQYF; cdr3_nt: TGTGCCAGCAGCTCCGGCCGGGACAGGGGTCGAGAGCAGTACTTC; v_call: TRBV7-2; d_call: TRBD1; clone_size: NA; j_call: TRBJ2-7
cdr3_aa: CASSLLDSKVERYF; cdr3_nt: TGTGCCAGCAGCTTACTGGACTCAAAGGTCGAGCGGTACTTC; v_call: TRBV7-9; d_call: NA; clone_size: NA; j_call: TRBJ2-7
cdr3_aa: CASSGGQVRGYTF; cdr3_nt: TGTGCCAGCAGTGGAGGACAGGTCCGTGGCTACACCTTC; v_call: TRBV25-1; d_call: TRBD1; clone_size: NA; j_call: TRBJ1-2
cdr3_aa: CASRTHRQEAFF; cdr3_nt: TGTGCCAGCAGAACACACAGGCAAGAAGCTTTCTTT; v_call: TRBV28; d_call: NA; clone_size: NA; j_call: TRBJ1-1
cdr3_aa: CASRSGTGSNTEAFF; cdr3_nt: TGTGCCAGCAGGTCAGGAACAGGCTCGAACACTGAAGCTTTCTTT; v_call: TRBV5-4; d_call: NA; clone_size: few; j_call: TRBJ1-1
cdr3_aa: CATSPGETQYF; cdr3_nt: TGTGCCACCTCGCCAGGAGAGACCCAGTACTTC; v_call: TRBV15; d_call: NA; clone_size: NA; j_call: TRBJ2-5
cdr3_aa: CASGTSGGRYNEQFF; cdr3_nt: TGTGCCAGCGGGACTAGCGGGGGTCGATACAATGAGCAGTTCTTC; v_call: TRBV6-1; d_call: TRBD2; clone_size: few; j_call: TRBJ2-1
cdr3_aa: CASSLLPGGADNQPQHF; cdr3_nt: TGTGCCAGCAGTTTACTGCCCGGAGGGGCCGACAATCAGCCCCAGCATTTT; v_call: TRBV28; d_call: NA; clone_size: NA; j_call: TRBJ1-5
cdr3_aa: CASSLTGSYEQYF; cdr3_nt: TGTGCCAGCAGCTTGACAGGGTCGTACGAGCAGTACTTC; v_call: TRBV5-4; d_call: NA; clone_size: NA; j_call: TRBJ2-7
cdr3_aa: CASSQDTGPRAQYF; cdr3_nt: TGCGCCAGCAGCCAAGATACAGGCCCCCGGGCCCAGTACTTC; v_call: TRBV4-1; d_call: NA; clone_size: NA; j_call: TRBJ2-5
cdr3_aa: CASSWISGGEKLFF; cdr3_nt: TGCGCCAGCAGCTGGATTTCGGGAGGGGAAAAACTGTTTTTT; v_call: TRBV5-1; d_call: NA; clone_size: NA; j_call: TRBJ1-4
cdr3_aa: CASSRTSTDTQYF; cdr3_nt: TGTGCCAGCAGCCGGACAAGTACAGATACGCAGTATTTT; v_call: TRBV5-6; d_call: NA; clone_size: NA; j_call: TRBJ2-3
cdr3_aa: CASSPRGQLGELFF; cdr3_nt: TGTGCCAGCAGCCCCAGGGGGCAGTTGGGGGAGCTGTTTTTT; v_call: TRBV6-1; d_call: TRBD1; clone_size: NA; j_call: TRBJ2-2
cdr3_aa: CASSHGTSGGNWRNEQFF; cdr3_nt: TGTGCCAGCAGCCACGGGACTAGCGGGGGGAATTGGAGGAATGAGCAGTTCTTC; v_call: TRBV7-8; d_call: TRBD2; clone_size: NA; j_call: TRBJ2-1
cdr3_aa: CASSPEIRVNEQFF; cdr3_nt: TGCGCCAGCAGCCCCGAGATCAGGGTCAATGAGCAGTTCTTC; v_call: TRBV5-1; d_call: NA; clone_size: NA; j_call: TRBJ2-1
cdr3_aa: CASSEYVAWESGELFF; cdr3_nt: TGTGCCAGCAGTGAATATGTGGCCTGGGAGTCCGGGGAGCTGTTTTTT; v_call: TRBV25-1; d_call: NA; clone_size: NA; j_call: TRBJ2-2
cdr3_aa: CASSFIPGLAGGNTDTQYF; cdr3_nt: TGTGCCAGCAGCTTCATTCCGGGACTAGCGGGGGGCAACACAGATACGCAGTATTTT; v_call: TRBV7-8; d_call: TRBD2; clone_size: NA; j_call: TRBJ2-3
cdr3_aa: CASSSGPPALGNTGELFF; cdr3_nt: TGTGCCAGCAGCTCAGGCCCCCCAGCTTTAGGGAACACCGGGGAGCTGTTTTTT; v_call: TRBV11-2; d_call: NA; clone_size: NA; j_call: TRBJ2-2
cdr3_aa: CASTEGLFSGVGYEQYF; cdr3_nt: TGTGCCAGCACCGAAGGTTTGTTTAGCGGGGTAGGGTACGAGCAGTACTTC; v_call: TRBV2; d_call: TRBD2; clone_size: once; j_call: TRBJ2-7
cdr3_aa: CASSQESIGAGPGRYGYTF; cdr3_nt: TGCGCCAGCAGCCAAGAGTCCATTGGGGCAGGCCCCGGACGCTATGGCTACACCTTC; v_call: TRBV4-1; d_call: NA; clone_size: once; j_call: TRBJ1-2
cdr3_aa: CASSPPSSYEQYF; cdr3_nt: TGTGCCAGCTCACCTCCCTCCTCCTACGAGCAGTACTTC; v_call: TRBV18; d_call: NA; clone_size: few; j_call: TRBJ2-7
cdr3_aa: CASSPTSGGLGGANVLTF; cdr3_nt: TGTGCCAGCAGTCCTACTAGCGGGGGCCTAGGGGGGGCCAACGTCCTGACTTTC; v_call: TRBV11-3; d_call: TRBD2; clone_size: NA; j_call: TRBJ2-6
cdr3_aa: CASSRGGSHYGYTF; cdr3_nt: TGTGCCAGCAGCCGCGGGGGATCCCACTATGGCTACACCTTC; v_call: TRBV11-2; d_call: NA; clone_size: few; j_call: TRBJ1-2